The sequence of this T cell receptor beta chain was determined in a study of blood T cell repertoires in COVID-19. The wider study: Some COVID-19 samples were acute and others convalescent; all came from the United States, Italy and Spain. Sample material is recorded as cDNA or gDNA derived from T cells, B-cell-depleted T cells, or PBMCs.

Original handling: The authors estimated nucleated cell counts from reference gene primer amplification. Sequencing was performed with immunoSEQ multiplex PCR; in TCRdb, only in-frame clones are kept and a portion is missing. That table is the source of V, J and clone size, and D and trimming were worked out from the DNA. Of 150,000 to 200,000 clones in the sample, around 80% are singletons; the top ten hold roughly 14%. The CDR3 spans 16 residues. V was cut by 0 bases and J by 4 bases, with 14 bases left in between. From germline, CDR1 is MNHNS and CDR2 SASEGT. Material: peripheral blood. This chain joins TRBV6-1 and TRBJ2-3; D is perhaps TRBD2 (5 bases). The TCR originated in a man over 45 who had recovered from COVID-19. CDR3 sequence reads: CASSEAHGSWADTQYF. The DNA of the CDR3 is TGTGCCAGCAGTGAAGCGCATGGGAGTTGGGCAGATACGCAGTATTTT.